A selection of T cell receptor beta chains follows, all from one sample in a study of OX40 agonist ivuxolimab in advanced cancers. Repertoires were generated with immunoSEQ multiplex PCR, while TCRdb's copy carries only in-frame clones and drops some. The table has about 62,000 clones, approximately 86% seen once. Sequenced material: CD4+ or CD8+ T cells sorted from blood, taken in a trial of the OX40 agonist ivuxolimab. These receptors were collected from an adult with an advanced solid tumor such as melanoma, head and neck, liver or kidney cancer. CDR3s include the opening cysteine and the closing phenylalanine or tryptophan.

>15|TRBV5-1|TRBJ2-1
CASSLAAGLHNEQFF
>12|TRBV28|TRBJ2-7
CASSLRAYEQYF
>15|TRBV30|TRBJ1-2
CAWTGAGVRGYGYTF
>16|TRBV7-2|TRBJ1-2
CASSLDGFTGSYGYTF
>11|TRBV2|TRBJ2-3
CASQARDTQYF
>13|TRBV6-5|TRBJ1-1
CASRRVWNTEAFF
>13|TRBV28|TRBJ1-2
CASRETGYLSYTF
>12|TRBV10-3|TRBJ2-1
CAISESGVSGFF
>13|TRBV6-1|TRBJ1-5
CASRMVQGWPQHF
>13|TRBV2|TRBJ1-2
CASSLLTGLGYTF
>13|TRBV29-1|TRBJ2-3
CSVGAGSTDTQYF
>16|TRBV5-1|TRBJ2-1
CASSLVAGEGGNEQFF
>20|TRBV10-1|TRBJ2-6
CASSEIGVGDLDPGANVLTF
>14|TRBV5-1|TRBJ2-7
CASSLDGLPYEQYF
>18|TRBV27|TRBJ2-1
CASRPGLAGGPHIAEQFF
>20|TRBV18|TRBJ2-7
CASSPPPLAGELMRSYEQYF
>16|TRBV18|TRBJ1-1
CASSPFRDAEITEAFF
>13|TRBV28|TRBJ2-7
CASRGDTTYEQYF
>15|TRBV9|TRBJ1-4
CASSVSPGTNEKLFF
>15|TRBV6-5|TRBJ1-2
CASSYSAQGSYGYTF
>17|TRBV7-9|TRBJ2-3
CASSQTLTSGSTDTQYF
>15|TRBV5-6|TRBJ2-3
CASSPGTGAPDTQYF
>11|TRBV6-5|TRBJ2-7
CASSQGNEQYF
>13|TRBV28|TRBJ1-1
CAYQGGPNTEAFF
>13|TRBV27|.
CASSLRESYEQYF
>14|TRBV6-5|TRBJ1-1
CASSEQGKHLEAFF
>13|TRBV5-1|TRBJ2-3
CASSTGDTDTQYF
>15|TRBV21-1|TRBJ1-2
CASSKVGRGRRGYTF
>15|TRBV7-2|TRBJ2-5
CASSTSSGRSETQYF
>18|TRBV5-1|TRBJ2-1
CASSSGLAVGTPYNEQFF
>17|TRBV7-9|TRBJ2-3
CASSLGQGSVNTDTQYF
>12|TRBV5-1|TRBJ1-1
CASKDPRTEAFF
>12|TRBV7-9|TRBJ2-5
CASSLVGETQYF
>14|TRBV29-1|TRBJ2-1
CSALTSGSYNEQFF
>19|TRBV7-2|TRBJ2-7
CASSRIYPPHTGLCYEQYF
>16|TRBV7-2|TRBJ2-1
CASSLGSGMAYNEQFF
>16|TRBV5-6|TRBJ2-6
CASSSRDSSGANVLTF
>15|TRBV6-5|TRBJ2-7
CASSYSPAGTYEQYF
>12|TRBV7-2|TRBJ2-5
CASSRPGETQYF
>14|TRBV27|TRBJ2-3
CASSLSPKGDTQYF
>15|TRBV9|TRBJ2-5
CASSVSGTPKETQYF
>13|TRBV7-3|TRBJ1-3
CASSLGVENTIYF
>14|TRBV27|TRBJ2-3
CASIRDRGTDTQYF
>13|TRBV11-2|TRBJ2-5
CASSLRLEETQYF
>14|TRBV11-2|TRBJ2-2
CASSFTGGTGELFF
>11|TRBV29-1|TRBJ1-2
CSVEDSQPLFF
>14|TRBV4-3|TRBJ2-5
CASSQDRQVGTQYF
>17|TRBV28|TRBJ1-3
CASSDAGGGPTGNTIYF
>15|TRBV6-5|TRBJ1-2
CASTSDRGYLYGYTF
>12|TRBV6-1|TRBJ1-1
CASSESYTEAFF
>10|TRBV29-1|TRBJ2-7
CSALRGEQYF
>15|TRBV2|TRBJ2-6
CASSQGVSGANVLTF
>15|TRBV7-9|TRBJ1-2
CASSLATAVAYGYTF
>13|TRBV28|TRBJ1-2
CASDEGLTYGYTF
>13|TRBV19|TRBJ1-2
CASSIAPRDGYTF
>14|TRBV7-9|TRBJ1-2
CASSQWTGEYGYTF
>14|TRBV7-2|TRBJ2-1
CASSLETGSYEQFF